These 22 T cell receptor beta chains were sequenced from one sample in a study of T cell responses to AZD1222 COVID-19 vaccine. Profiling relied on immunoSEQ multiplex PCR, and the TCRdb table lists in-frame clones only, not all of them. The table includes some 110,000 clones, 88% detected once. The starting material was peripheral blood, obtained on day 0 of AZD1222 vaccination. The receptors were gathered from an adult in good health.

This clone appeared a few times. The chain combines TRBV6-5 with TRBJ2-7, with a weak D call TRBD1 (5 bases). Germline CDR1 MNHEY, CDR2 SVGAGI. Between the trimmed V and J ends, which lost 3 bases and 2 bases, there was a span of 11 bases. The CDR3 contains 14 residues. CDR3 sequence: CASSYRRVPYEQYF. DNA for the CDR3: TGTGCCAGCAGTTATCGCAGGGTACCCTACGAGCAGTACTTC.

The rearrangement links TRBV19 to TRBJ2-7; D gene uncertain. The CDR3 is 16 residues long. Germline CDR1 reads LNHDA; CDR2 reads SQIVND (reference sequence). V was pared by 0 bases and J by 0 bases, with 12 bases between. The CDR3 DNA sequence: TGTGCCAGTAGTATAGATCGATCGGAGTTCTCCTACGAGCAGTACTTC. As protein: CASSIDRSEFSYEQYF.

The V and J genes are TRBV3-1 (or the pseudogene TRBV3-2) and TRBJ1-1; TRBD1 is a possible D gene (5 bases). Trimming took 5 bases from V and 0 from J, leaving 10 bases between them. Germline V gene data show CDR1 as LGHDT and CDR2 as YNNKEL (reference sequence). The CDR3 spans 14 residues. CDR3 region: CASSRGLVNTEAFF. The CDR3 coding sequence is TGTGCCAGCAGCAGGGGACTGGTGAACACTGAAGCTTTCTTT.

This chain links TRBV6-6 with TRBJ2-3, with D possibly matching TRBD2 (5 bases). The CDR3 has 14 residues. Trimming left V 7 bases short and J 2 bases short, with 13 bases between. Per germline, CDR1 MNHNY and CDR2 SVGAGI (reference sequence). CDR3 protein: CASKRAGFTDTQYF. Here the CDR3 DNA reads TGTGCCAGCAAGAGGGCAGGATTCACAGATACGCAGTATTTT.

The V call is TRBV20-1, the J call TRBJ1-6, with 11 bases matching TRBD1. V dropped 3 bases and J dropped 8; count of bases not matched to a gene: 9. This CDR3 comprises 16 residues. From germline, CDR1 is DFQATT and CDR2 SNEGSKA (reference sequence). CDR3 sequence: CSASDPWGQGDSPLHF. The CDR3 DNA reads TGCAGTGCTAGTGATCCTTGGGGACAGGGGGATTCACCCCTCCACTTT.

J is TRBJ1-3 and V is TRBV7-9, with D uncertain. Germline-derived CDR1 and CDR2 are SEHNR and FQNEAQ (reference sequence). The CDR3 runs to 13 residues. V was trimmed by 1 base and J by 4 bases, leaving 5 bases between them. In nucleotides, the CDR3 is TGTGCCAGCAGCTTAGTTTTGGGAAACACCATATATTTT. Encoded protein: CASSLVLGNTIYF.

J is TRBJ2-2 and V is TRBV9; maybe TRBD2 (6 bases). The length of the CDR3 is 16 residues. V shed 0 bases and J shed 0 bases, with 9 bases lying between them. The germline V gene has CDR1 SGDLS and CDR2 YYNGEE. This CDR3 reads CASSVDWGANTGELFF. For the CDR3, the DNA is TGTGCCAGCAGCGTAGATTGGGGGGCGAACACCGGGGAGCTGTTTTTT.

This chain links TRBV10-3 with TRBJ2-5; D unclear. The CDR3 consists of 12 residues. The germline V and J ends were trimmed by 2 bases and 3 bases, with 4 bases remaining between them. CDR1 ENHRY and CDR2 SYGVKD come from the germline V gene. The CDR3 reads CAISEKEETQYF. The DNA for the CDR3 is TGTGCCATCAGTGAGAAGGAAGAGACCCAGTACTTC.

This CDR3 is CASSFLFGEQFF. The DNA of the CDR3 is TGTGCCAGCAGCTTTCTCTTCGGTGAGCAGTTCTTC. This chain uses TRBV9 with TRBJ2-1; D gene unclear. The length of the CDR3 is 12 residues. From germline, CDR1 is SGDLS and CDR2 YYNGEE. The V end was cut by 4 bases, the J end by 9 bases, with 11 bases between.

The J gene is TRBJ1-1, the V gene TRBV7-2; the D is unclear. Trimming stripped 1 base from V and 2 bases from J, with 11 bases between. The length of the CDR3 is 15 residues. Germline V CDR1 and CDR2: SGHTA, FQGNSA. The CDR3: CASSLGWVGNTEAFF. Written as DNA, the CDR3 is TGTGCCAGCAGCTTAGGATGGGTAGGAAACACTGAAGCTTTCTTT.

This chain uses TRBV10-3 with TRBJ1-6, with a tentative D call TRBD1 (6 bases). The germline CDR1 and CDR2 sequences are ENHRY and SYGVKD. The CDR3 is 17 amino acids. Trimming cost V 4 bases and J 1 base, with 14 bases left between them. CDR3 coding DNA: TGTGCCATCAGTGGGGTGGGGGGCTTGTCCTATAATTCACCCCTCCACTTT. It is translated as CAISGVGGLSYNSPLHF.

The chain has TRBV27 and TRBJ1-1; TRBD1 might be the D (6 bases). Germline V lookup: CDR1 MNHEY, CDR2 SMNVEV (reference sequence). Deletions cut 6 bases from V and 4 bases from J, with 15 bases between. This CDR3 has 14 amino acids. Here the CDR3 reads CASSLYRASTEAFF. The CDR3 bases are TGTGCCAGCAGCCTCTACAGGGCTAGCACTGAAGCTTTCTTT.

The genes are TRBV30 and TRBJ1-6, with 7 positions matching TRBD1. The CDR3 is made up of 14 amino acids. CDR1 is GTSNPN, CDR2 SVGIG, per germline (reference sequence). Unmatched junction bases numbered 6, after V lost 0 bases and J lost 10 bases. CDR3 residues: CAWSVLQGKSPLHF. CDR3 DNA: TGTGCCTGGAGTGTTCTACAGGGGAAATCACCCCTCCACTTT.

The chain combines TRBV9 with TRBJ1-5, with 8 bases fitting TRBD1. This CDR3 region has 15 residues. CDR1 is SGDLS, CDR2 YYNGEE, per germline. V lost 5 bases, J lost 7 bases, and 11 bases stayed unmatched. For the CDR3, the DNA is TGTGCCAGCAGTCCCAGGGGGCAAAGGAACCAGCCCCAGCATTTT. Its translation is CASSPRGQRNQPQHF.

This chain links TRBV28 with TRBJ2-1; 8 nucleotides match TRBD2. The ends lost 1 base at V and 2 bases at J; junction bases unmatched: 4. Germline values: CDR1 MDHEN, CDR2 SYDVKM. The CDR3 totals 16 residues. The CDR3 nucleotides are TGTGCCAGCAGTTTATACGGGGGGGCCCCCTACAATGAGCAGTTCTTC. Residues: CASSLYGGAPYNEQFF.

The chain is built from TRBV10-3 and TRBJ2-3; 9 bases map to TRBD1. Germline V gene sequence: CDR1 ENHRY, CDR2 SYGVKD. The junction had 6 bases not matched to a gene; V was cut back by 3 bases and J by 5 bases. The CDR3 has 15 residues. CDR3 loop: CAISEPGQGKDTQYF. In nucleotides, the CDR3 is TGTGCCATCAGTGAACCGGGACAGGGAAAAGATACGCAGTATTTT.

This clone came up a few times. The chain links TRBV28 to TRBJ1-5, with D unclear. V was pared by 2 bases and J by 7 bases, with 12 bases between. The CDR3 extends over 14 amino acids. Looked up from germline, CDR1 is MDHEN and CDR2 is SYDVKM. DNA of the CDR3: TGTGCCAGCAGTTTACCGCGGGTGGGCCAGCCCCAGCATTTT. Translation gives CASSLPRVGQPQHF. Full variable domain (rest looked up from reference TRBV28 and TRBJ1-5): DVKVTQSSRYLVKRTGEKVFLECVQDMDHENMFWYRQDPGLGLRLIYFSYDVKMKEKGDIPEGYSVSREKKERFSLILESASTNQTSMYLCASSLPRVGQPQHFGDGTRLSIL.

V and J are TRBV6-5 and TRBJ2-7; D perhaps matches TRBD1 (5 bases). Germline values: CDR1 MNHEY, CDR2 SVGAGI. The germline V and J ends were trimmed by 3 bases and 4 bases, with 16 bases remaining between them. This CDR3 has 15 amino acids. The CDR3 DNA sequence: TGTGCCAGCAGTTATAAAATCTTAGACAGTTACGAGCAGTACTTC. The encoded protein is CASSYKILDSYEQYF.

The rearrangement links TRBV3-1 (or the pseudogene TRBV3-2) to TRBJ1-3, with D hard to call. The germline CDR1 and CDR2 sequences are LGHDT and YNNKEL (reference sequence). This CDR3 comprises 13 residues. V was cut by 2 bases and J by 3 bases, with 5 bases left in between. Here the CDR3 DNA reads TGTGCCAGCAGCCAAAATTATGGAAACACCATATATTTT. The encoded protein is CASSQNYGNTIYF.

V gene TRBV7-9 combines with J gene TRBJ2-1; the D gene is possibly TRBD1 (5 bases). Trimming removed 5 bases at V and 8 bases at J, with 16 bases between. The CDR3 contains 14 residues. Germline assignment: CDR1 SEHNR and CDR2 FQNEAQ (reference sequence). The CDR3 loop reads CASSPWTISHEQFF. The CDR3 bases are TGTGCCAGCAGCCCGTGGACAATTTCCCATGAGCAGTTCTTC. The full variable domain, rest sourced from reference TRBV7-9 and TRBJ2-1, is DTGVSQNPRHKITKRGQNVTFRCDPISEHNRLYWYRQTLGQGPEFLTYFQNEAQLEKSRLLSDRFSAERPKGSFSTLEIQRTEQGDSAMYLCASSPWTISHEQFFGPGTRLTVL.

This chain connects TRBV12-5 to TRBJ1-2; TRBD1 is a possible D gene (5 bases). Germline V gene lookup returns CDR1 LGHNT and CDR2 FRNRAP. V was trimmed by 1 base and J by 8 bases, leaving 14 bases between them. This CDR3 region has 14 residues. The CDR3 region has the DNA TGTGCTAGTGGTTTGGAGCTTCACGGGGGAGGCTACACCTTC. The encoded protein is CASGLELHGGGYTF.

The chain is built from TRBV5-1 and TRBJ2-5, with TRBD1 matching over 8 bases. Trimming at V came to 4 bases and at J to 2 bases, leaving 13 bases not matched to a gene. The CDR3 covers 17 residues. Germline V gives CDR1 SGHRS, CDR2 YFSETQ. DNA for the CDR3: TGCGCCAGCAGCCCCACACCGAAAGACAGGGGTCAAGAGACCCAGTACTTC. Residues: CASSPTPKDRGQETQYF.